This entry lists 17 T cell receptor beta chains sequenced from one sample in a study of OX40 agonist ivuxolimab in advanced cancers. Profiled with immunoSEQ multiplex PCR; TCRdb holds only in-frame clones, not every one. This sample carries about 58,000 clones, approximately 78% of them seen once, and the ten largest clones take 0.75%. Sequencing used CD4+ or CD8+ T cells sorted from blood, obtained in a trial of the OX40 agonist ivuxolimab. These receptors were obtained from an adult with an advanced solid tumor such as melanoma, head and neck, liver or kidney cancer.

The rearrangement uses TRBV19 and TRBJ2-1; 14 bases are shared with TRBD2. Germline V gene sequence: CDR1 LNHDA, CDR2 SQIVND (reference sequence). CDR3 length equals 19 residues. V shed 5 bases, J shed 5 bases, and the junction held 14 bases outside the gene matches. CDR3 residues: CASSPTGTSGGPAHNEQFF. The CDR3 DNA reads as TGTGCCAGTAGTCCCACCGGGACTAGCGGGGGTCCCGCCCACAATGAGCAGTTCTTC.

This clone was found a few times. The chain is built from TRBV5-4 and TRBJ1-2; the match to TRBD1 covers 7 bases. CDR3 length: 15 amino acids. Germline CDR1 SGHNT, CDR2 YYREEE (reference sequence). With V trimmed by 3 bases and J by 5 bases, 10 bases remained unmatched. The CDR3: CASSSTIRGGYGYTF. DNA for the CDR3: TGTGCCAGCAGCTCTACGATCAGGGGGGGATATGGCTACACCTTC.

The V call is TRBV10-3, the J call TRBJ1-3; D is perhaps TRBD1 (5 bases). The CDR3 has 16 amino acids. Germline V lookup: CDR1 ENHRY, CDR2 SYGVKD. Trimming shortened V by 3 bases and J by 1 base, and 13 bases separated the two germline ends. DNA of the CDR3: TGTGCCATCAGTGAAAAAACAGGTTCTTCTGGAAACACCATATATTTT. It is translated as CAISEKTGSSGNTIYF.

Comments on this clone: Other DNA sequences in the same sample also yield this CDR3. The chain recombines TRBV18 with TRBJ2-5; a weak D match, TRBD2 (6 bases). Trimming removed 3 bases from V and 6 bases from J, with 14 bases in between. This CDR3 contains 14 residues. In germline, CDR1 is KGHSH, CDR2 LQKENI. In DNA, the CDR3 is TGTGCCAGCTCACCTGGGACTCCGACCCAGACCCAGTACTTC. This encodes CASSPGTPTQTQYF.

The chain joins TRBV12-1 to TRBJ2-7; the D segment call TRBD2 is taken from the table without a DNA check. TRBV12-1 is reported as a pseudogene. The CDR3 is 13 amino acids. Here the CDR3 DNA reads TGTGCCAGCAGCTTTGTGGAGGGCTACGAGCAGTACTTC. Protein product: CASSFVEGYEQYF.

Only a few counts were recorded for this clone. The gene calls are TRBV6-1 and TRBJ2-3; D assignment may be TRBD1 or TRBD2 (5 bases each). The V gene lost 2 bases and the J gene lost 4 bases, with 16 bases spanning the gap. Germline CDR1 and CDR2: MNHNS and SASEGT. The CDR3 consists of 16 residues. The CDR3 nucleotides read TGTGCCAGCAGTGAACGGGGACCCTCATACCCAGATACGCAGTATTTT. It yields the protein CASSERGPSYPDTQYF.

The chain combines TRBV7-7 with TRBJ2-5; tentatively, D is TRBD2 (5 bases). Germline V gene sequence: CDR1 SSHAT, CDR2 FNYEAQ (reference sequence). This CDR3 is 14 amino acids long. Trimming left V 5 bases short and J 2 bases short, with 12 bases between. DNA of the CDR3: TGTGCCAGCAGCCTATTCGGGGAACAAGAGACCCAGTACTTC. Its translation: CASSLFGEQETQYF. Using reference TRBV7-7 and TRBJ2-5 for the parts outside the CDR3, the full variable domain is GAGVSQSPRYKVTKRGQDVTLRCDPISSHATLYWYQQALGQGPEFLTYFNYEAQPDKSGLPSDRFSAERPEGSISTLTIQRTEQRDSAMYRCASSLFGEQETQYFGPGTRLLVL.

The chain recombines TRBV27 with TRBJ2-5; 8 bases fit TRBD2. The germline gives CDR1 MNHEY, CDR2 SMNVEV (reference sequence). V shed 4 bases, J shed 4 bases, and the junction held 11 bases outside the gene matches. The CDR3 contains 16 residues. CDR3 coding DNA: TGTGCCAGCAGTTCCTTACGGGGGGGCCTTGGAGAGACCCAGTACTTC. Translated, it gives CASSSLRGGLGETQYF.

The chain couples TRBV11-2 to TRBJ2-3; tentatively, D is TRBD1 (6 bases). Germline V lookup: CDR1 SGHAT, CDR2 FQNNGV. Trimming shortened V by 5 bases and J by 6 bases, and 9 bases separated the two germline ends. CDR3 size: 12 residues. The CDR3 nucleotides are TGTGCCAGCAGCCATGGGGGCGATACGCAGTATTTT. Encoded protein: CASSHGGDTQYF.

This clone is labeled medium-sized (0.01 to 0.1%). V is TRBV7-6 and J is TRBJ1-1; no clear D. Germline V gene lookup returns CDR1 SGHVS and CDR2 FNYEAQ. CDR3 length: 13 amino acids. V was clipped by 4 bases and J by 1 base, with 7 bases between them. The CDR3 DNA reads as TGTGCCAGCAGCTCTCCGTCGAACACTGAAGCTTTCTTT. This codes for CASSSPSNTEAFF. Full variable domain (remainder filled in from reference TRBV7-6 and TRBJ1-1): GAGVSQSPRYKVTKRGQDVALRCDPISGHVSLYWYRQALGQGPEFLTYFNYEAQQDKSGLPNDRFSAERPEGSISTLTIQRTEQRDSAMYRCASSSPSNTEAFFGQGTRLTVV.

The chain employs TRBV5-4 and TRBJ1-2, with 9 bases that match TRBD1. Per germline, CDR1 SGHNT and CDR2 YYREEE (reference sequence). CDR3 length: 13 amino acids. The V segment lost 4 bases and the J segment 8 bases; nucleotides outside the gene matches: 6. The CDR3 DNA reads TGTGCCAGCAGCCCCACAGGGGGCGACGGCTACACCTTC. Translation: CASSPTGGDGYTF.

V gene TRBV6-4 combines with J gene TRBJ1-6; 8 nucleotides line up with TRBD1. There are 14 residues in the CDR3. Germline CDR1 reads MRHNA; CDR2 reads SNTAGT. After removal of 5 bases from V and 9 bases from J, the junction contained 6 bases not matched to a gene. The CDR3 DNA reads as TGTGCCAGCAGTACTGAGACAGGGGCTTCACCCCTCCACTTT. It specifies CASSTETGASPLHF.

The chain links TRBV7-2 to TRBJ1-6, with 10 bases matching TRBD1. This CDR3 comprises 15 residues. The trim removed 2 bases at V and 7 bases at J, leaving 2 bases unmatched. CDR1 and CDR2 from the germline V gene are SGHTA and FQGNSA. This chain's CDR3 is CASSLMGQGNSPLHF. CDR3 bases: TGTGCCAGCAGCTTAATGGGACAGGGGAATTCACCCCTCCACTTT.

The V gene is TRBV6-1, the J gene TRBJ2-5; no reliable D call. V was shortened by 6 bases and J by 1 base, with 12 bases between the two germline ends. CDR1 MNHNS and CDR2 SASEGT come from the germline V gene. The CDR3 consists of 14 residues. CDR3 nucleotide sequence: TGTGCCAGCAGCCTATTCACAGCCCAAGAGACCCAGTACTTC. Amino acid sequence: CASSLFTAQETQYF.

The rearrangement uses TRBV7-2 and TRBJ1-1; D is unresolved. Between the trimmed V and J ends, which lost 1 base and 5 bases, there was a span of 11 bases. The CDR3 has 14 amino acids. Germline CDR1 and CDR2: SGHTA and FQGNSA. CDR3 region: CASSLDPGETEAFF. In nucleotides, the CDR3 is TGTGCCAGCAGCTTAGACCCAGGAGAGACTGAAGCTTTCTTT.

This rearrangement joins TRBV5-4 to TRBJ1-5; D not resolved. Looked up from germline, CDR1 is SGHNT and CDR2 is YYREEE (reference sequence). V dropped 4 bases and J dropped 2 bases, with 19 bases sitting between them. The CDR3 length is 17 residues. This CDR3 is CASSVGLFMFRNQPQHF. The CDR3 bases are TGTGCCAGCAGCGTTGGACTATTCATGTTCCGCAATCAGCCCCAGCATTTT.

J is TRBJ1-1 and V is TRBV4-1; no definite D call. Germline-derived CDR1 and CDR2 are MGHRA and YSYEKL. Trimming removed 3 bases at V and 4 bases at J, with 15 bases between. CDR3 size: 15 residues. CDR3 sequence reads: CASSQRELPGTEAFF. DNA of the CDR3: TGCGCCAGCAGCCAGAGAGAACTACCCGGCACTGAAGCTTTCTTT.